The clone carrying this T cell receptor (beta chain) was seen once. Its antigen is unidentified. The data stem from a study of cytomegalovirus exposure and HLA in healthy donors. Vbeta (60) and Jbeta (13) primers were used in the PCR. Sequencing was performed with immunoSEQ multiplex PCR; in TCRdb, only in-frame clones are kept and a portion is missing. The sample has about 130,000 clones; approximately 84% are singletons. General observations from the study: Researchers reportedly found TCR beta sequences accurately predicted most subjects' HLA-A and HLA-B alleles. The availability of immune exposure information extended only to CMV serostatus. For TCR beta chains, V- and J-gene trimming was later linked to a missense DCLRE1C variant. Reports credit the classifier with highly specific, highly sensitive diagnosis of cytomegalovirus status.

V gave up 1 base and J gave up 4 bases, with 7 bases separating them. CDR1 SGHNT and CDR2 YENEEA come from the germline V gene. The CDR3 length is 13 residues. V usage is TRBV11-3 and J usage is TRBJ1-2; no clear D gene. This receptor was taken from a boy aged 2-15 years in good health and CMV-seronegative. Sequencing used PBMCs. CDR3 in DNA: TGTGCCAGCAGCTTAGCCAGTGGCTATGGCTACACCTTC. It translates to CASSLASGYGYTF.